The 15 T cell receptor beta chains presented below share a single source sample, sequenced in a study of T cell responses to AZD1222 COVID-19 vaccine. The table came from immunoSEQ multiplex PCR; TCRdb's copy has only in-frame clones and leaves some out. The repertoire holds tens of thousands of clones, with roughly 90% as singletons. Sample: peripheral blood, taken on day 0 of AZD1222 vaccination. The receptors originated from an adult in good health.

The chain combines TRBV27 with TRBJ1-3; D possibly corresponds to TRBD1 (5 bases). The CDR3 consists of 16 residues. Trimming removed 6 bases at V and 2 bases at J, with 17 bases between. The germline CDR1 and CDR2 sequences are MNHEY and SMNVEV (reference sequence). The CDR3 spells CASSQGQGLTGNTIYF. CDR3 nucleotide sequence: TGTGCCAGCAGCCAAGGGCAGGGCTTAACTGGAAACACCATATATTTT.

The chain has TRBV7-3 and TRBJ2-5; the D gene is possibly TRBD2 (5 bases). CDR3 size: 16 residues. Trimming removed 2 bases at V and 0 bases at J, with 13 bases between. Germline V gene sequence: CDR1 SGHTA, CDR2 FQGTGA. CDR3: CASSLRPAGHQETQYF. CDR3 DNA sequence: TGTGCCAGCAGCTTACGGCCGGCGGGCCACCAAGAGACCCAGTACTTC.

The gene calls are TRBV10-2 and TRBJ1-2; no firm D call. The CDR3 covers 14 residues. Germline CDR1 and CDR2: WSHSY and SAAADI. Trimming stripped 6 bases from V and 4 bases from J, with 15 bases between. CDR3 in DNA: TGCGCCAGCAGGGAACAGATTGGGAGCTATGGCTACACCTTC. Its translation is CASREQIGSYGYTF.

Comment on this clone: The final CDR3 position lacks the conserved phenylalanine or tryptophan, pointing to a likely read error. It is unclear where the CDR3 begins or ends on the DNA, so no DNA is shown, and the CDR3 is as TCRdb lists it. This chain links TRBV13 with TRBJ1-2. Inclusive of both ends, the CDR3 amounts to 14 amino acids. Germline CDR1 PRHDT, CDR2 FYEKMQ (reference sequence). The CDR3 sequence is CASRRNDGSSGFGS.

V is TRBV3-1 (or the pseudogene TRBV3-2) and J is TRBJ1-4; weak D call: TRBD1 (5 bases). The germline V gene encodes CDR1 LGHDT and CDR2 YNNKEL (reference sequence). V lost 1 base and J 4 bases, leaving 7 bases between the germline ends. There are 14 residues in the CDR3. CDR3 amino acids: CASSQARGNEKLFF. The DNA for the CDR3 is TGTGCCAGCAGCCAAGCGAGGGGTAATGAAAAACTGTTTTTT.

V gene TRBV13 combines with J gene TRBJ1-4; 12 bases align to TRBD1. The CDR3 loop spans 19 amino acids. Looked up from germline, CDR1 is PRHDT and CDR2 is FYEKMQ (reference sequence). The trim removed 5 bases at V and 8 bases at J, leaving 18 bases unmatched. DNA of the CDR3: TGTGCCAGCAGCCCCCGACCGGGACAGGGGGCCGGCGATGAGGAAAAACTGTTTTTT. The encoded protein is CASSPRPGQGAGDEEKLFF.

This clone was seen once. The rearrangement joins TRBV11-1 to TRBJ1-5, with TRBD1 matching 8 bases. V shed 3 bases, J shed 7 bases, and the junction held 2 bases outside the gene matches. Germline CDR1 reads SGHAT; CDR2 reads FQDESV (reference sequence). CDR3 size: 13 residues. The CDR3 protein is CASSLGQDQPQHF. The CDR3 nucleotides are TGTGCCAGCAGCTTGGGACAGGACCAGCCCCAGCATTTT.

This chain uses TRBV19 with TRBJ2-1, with TRBD2 matching over 16 bases. The CDR3 length is 18 residues. CDR1 is LNHDA, CDR2 SQIVND, per germline (reference sequence). V gave up 5 bases and J gave up 1 base; unmatched junction bases: 5. The CDR3 nucleotides are TGTGCCAGTAGTCACCCGGGACTAGCGGGGGGGTCCTACAATGAGCAGTTCTTC. Amino acids: CASSHPGLAGGSYNEQFF.

The chain carries TRBV7-9 and TRBJ2-7; TRBD2 might be the D (7 bases). The length of the CDR3 is 14 residues. V lost 5 bases and J lost 0, with 11 bases in between. Germline CDR1 reads SEHNR; CDR2 reads FQNEAQ (reference sequence). The CDR3 here is CASSPRGGSYEQYF. The CDR3 coding sequence is TGTGCCAGCAGCCCGAGGGGGGGCTCCTACGAGCAGTACTTC.

CDR3 coding DNA: TGTGCCAGCAGCGCTACGACAGGGGTCGGGGCTGGGGCCAACGTCCTGACTTTC. Protein sequence: CASSATTGVGAGANVLTF. The rearrangement links TRBV9 to TRBJ2-6; 8 nucleotides align to TRBD1. The CDR3 is 18 amino acids. Looked up from germline, CDR1 is SGDLS and CDR2 is YYNGEE. V shed 3 bases, J shed 2 bases, and the junction held 10 bases outside the gene matches.

This rearrangement joins TRBV18 to TRBJ2-7; D is ambiguous. The V end lost 2 bases, the J end lost 7 bases, and 12 bases lay between the germline ends. Germline lookup yields CDR1 KGHSH and CDR2 LQKENI. The CDR3 has 13 amino acids. For the CDR3, the DNA is TGTGCCAGCTCACCAGTCAGCTTAGAAGAGCAGTACTTC. It is translated as CASSPVSLEEQYF.

In its sample, this clone was seen once. The genes are TRBV25-1 and TRBJ2-5, with TRBD2 as a possible D gene (6 bases). The CDR3 runs to 15 residues. CDR1 and CDR2 from the germline V gene are MGHDK and SYGVNS. V lost 5 bases and J lost 4, with 17 bases in between. The CDR3 coding sequence is TGTGCCAGCAGTCCCCCGGAGGGGCTCGGAGAGACCCAGTACTTC. Translation: CASSPPEGLGETQYF.

The chain is built from TRBV4-3 and TRBJ2-7; 7 bases are a match to TRBD2. This CDR3 is 15 amino acids long. Trimming at V came to 1 base and at J to 2 bases, leaving 5 bases not matched to a gene. Per the germline V gene, CDR1 is LGHNA and CDR2 is YSLEER. The DNA of the CDR3 is TGCGCCAGCAGCCAAGTGAGCGGGGCAGCCTACGAGCAGTACTTC. Protein product: CASSQVSGAAYEQYF.

The V gene is TRBV28, the J gene TRBJ2-1, with D perhaps given as TRBD1 or TRBD2 (6 bases each). The V end lost 2 bases, the J end lost 4 bases, and 12 bases lay between the germline ends. Per germline, CDR1 MDHEN and CDR2 SYDVKM. The CDR3 loop spans 15 amino acids. CDR3 sequence (DNA): TGTGCCAGCAGTTTACGGGGGCCCATATACAATGAGCAGTTCTTC. This sequence encodes CASSLRGPIYNEQFF.

The CDR3 reads CASSILAGVSTDTQYF. In DNA, the CDR3 is TGTGCCAGTAGTATCCTAGCGGGGGTGAGCACAGATACGCAGTATTTT. The rearrangement joins TRBV19 to TRBJ2-3, with 10 bases identical to TRBD2. The V segment lost 3 bases and the J segment 0 bases; nucleotides outside the gene matches: 3. CDR3 length: 16 amino acids. From germline, CDR1 is LNHDA and CDR2 SQIVND (reference sequence).